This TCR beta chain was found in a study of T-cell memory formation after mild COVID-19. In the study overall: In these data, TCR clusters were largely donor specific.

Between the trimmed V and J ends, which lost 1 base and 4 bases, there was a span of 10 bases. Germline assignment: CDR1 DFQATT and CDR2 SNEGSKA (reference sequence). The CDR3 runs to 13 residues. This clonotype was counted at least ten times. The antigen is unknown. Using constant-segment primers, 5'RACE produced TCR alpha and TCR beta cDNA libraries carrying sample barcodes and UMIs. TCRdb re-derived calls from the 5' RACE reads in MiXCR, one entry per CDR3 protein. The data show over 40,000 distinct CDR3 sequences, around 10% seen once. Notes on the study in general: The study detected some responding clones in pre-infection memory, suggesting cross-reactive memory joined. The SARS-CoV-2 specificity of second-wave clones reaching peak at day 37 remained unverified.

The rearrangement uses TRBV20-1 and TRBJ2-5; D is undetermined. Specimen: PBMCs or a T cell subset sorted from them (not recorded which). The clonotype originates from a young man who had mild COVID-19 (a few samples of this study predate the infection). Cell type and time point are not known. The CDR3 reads CSARAGRRETQYF. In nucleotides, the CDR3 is TGCAGTGCTAGAGCGGGTAGACGAGAGACCCAGTACTTC.